This TCR beta chain was sequenced during a study of T cell clonotyping in hematopoietic cell transplantation. Overall study results and limits: Pathologically expanded recipient clonotypes increased progressively from day 30 to day 180 as diversity fell. Broader posttransplant TCR repertoire diversity was predicted by graft donor and pretransplant recipient Inverse Simpson Index values. No sorting was done, leaving CD4 and CD8 contributions mixed.

This clone was seen once. The target antigen is unknown. The protocol was immunoSEQ multiplex PCR, while the TCRdb copy is restricted to in-frame clones and leaves out a portion. The repertoire holds 12,000 to 15,000 clones, with 80% to 90% as singletons. The V end was cut by 7 bases, the J end by 3 bases, with 16 bases between. Germline lookup yields CDR1 SNHLY and CDR2 FYNNEI. The CDR3 is 15 residues long. This clonotype was obtained from a male patient between 45 and 59 years old who had an allogeneic stem cell transplant from an unrelated donor, so T cells may come from the graft donor. Some clones in this sample may be carry-over from other donors' samples. This sequence joins TRBV2 and TRBJ1-5; D perhaps matches TRBD1 (6 bases). Material: PBMCs, obtained 100 days after allogeneic stem cell transplant. DNA for the CDR3: TGTGCCAGCATGAAGGAGTCAGGGGTCAATCAGCCCCAGCATTTT. Translating gives CASMKESGVNQPQHF.